The next 29 T cell receptor beta chains were all read from a single sample in a study of T cells in narcolepsy. Repertoires were generated with immunoSEQ multiplex PCR, while TCRdb's copy carries only in-frame clones and drops some. The table lists just under 35,000 clones, 75% to 90% of them singletons. The sample taken for sequencing was memory (CD45RA-) CD4+ T cells from blood. The receptor source for this set is a human donor in good health.

V usage is TRBV6-4 and J usage is TRBJ2-1; no reliable D call. This CDR3 contains 15 residues. V lost 5 bases, J lost 7 bases, and 18 bases lay in between. The germline CDR1 and CDR2 sequences are MRHNA and SNTAGT. CDR3 nucleotides: TGTGCCAGCAGTAGTTCGCTTGGGTTGATGAATGAGCAGTTCTTC. It encodes CASSSSLGLMNEQFF.

CDR3: CATSRERTLGGNTIYF. DNA for the CDR3: TGTGCCACCAGCAGAGAGAGGACTTTAGGTGGAAACACCATATATTTT. The chain combines TRBV15 with TRBJ1-3; D is unresolved. The V and J ends lost 0 bases and 3 bases respectively, with 12 bases between them. Germline V lookup: CDR1 LNHNV, CDR2 YYDKDF (reference sequence). This CDR3 has 16 residues.

This rearrangement joins TRBV7-2 to TRBJ1-2; 7 bases map to TRBD1. The CDR3 has 13 residues. J lost 5 bases, V lost 5 bases, and 5 bases had no gene match. Germline V lookup: CDR1 SGHTA, CDR2 FQGNSA. The CDR3 DNA is TGTGCCAGCAGCCAAAAGACAGGGTATGGCTACACCTTC. As protein: CASSQKTGYGYTF. Supplemented by reference TRBV7-2 and TRBJ1-2, the full variable domain reads GAGVSQSPSNKVTEKGKDVELRCDPISGHTALYWYRQSLGQGLEFLIYFQGNSAPDKSGLPSDRFSAERTGGSVSTLTIQRTQQEDSAVYLCASSQKTGYGYTFGSGTRLTVV.

The chain combines TRBV15 with TRBJ1-2, with a possible D match to TRBD1 (5 bases). V was pared by 1 base and J by 5 bases, with 11 bases between. This CDR3 is 14 amino acids long. Germline assignment: CDR1 LNHNV and CDR2 YYDKDF (reference sequence). CDR3 sequence reads: CATSRGGTAYGYTF. DNA of the CDR3: TGTGCCACCAGCAGAGGGGGGACGGCGTATGGCTACACCTTC.

The rearrangement joins TRBV29-1 to TRBJ2-7; 11 nucleotides align to TRBD1. The V gene end was trimmed by 7 bases and the J gene end by 0 bases; junction bases not matched to a gene: 8. The CDR3 spans 15 residues. The germline CDR1 and CDR2 sequences are SQVTM and ANQGSEA. CDR3 protein: CSARSGTGGSYEQYF. CDR3 DNA: TGCAGCGCACGTTCCGGGACAGGGGGCTCCTACGAGCAGTACTTC.

The chain recombines TRBV9 with TRBJ1-2; no reliable D call. CDR1 is SGDLS, CDR2 YYNGEE, per germline. V gave up 0 bases and J gave up 5 bases, with 8 bases separating them. The CDR3 length is 13 residues. The CDR3 region is CASSVGIGYGYTF. CDR3 DNA: TGTGCCAGCAGCGTAGGCATTGGATATGGCTACACCTTC.

The rearrangement links TRBV9 to TRBJ1-1, with a tentative D call TRBD1 (6 bases). V lost 4 bases, J lost 1 base, and 14 bases lay in between. From germline, CDR1 is SGDLS and CDR2 YYNGEE. The CDR3 has 15 amino acids. The CDR3 region is CASSLEGHPNTEAFF. The DNA of the CDR3 is TGTGCCAGCAGCCTAGAGGGACACCCGAACACTGAAGCTTTCTTT.

This clone is medium-sized within its sample. The DNA of the CDR3 is TGCGCCAGCACAGCTAGCGGGGGAAACGAGCAGTACTTC. Translating it yields CASTASGGNEQYF. The J gene is TRBJ2-7, the V gene TRBV10-2; 10 bases are a match to TRBD2. The CDR3 is 13 residues long. Per the germline V gene, CDR1 is WSHSY and CDR2 is SAAADI. V shed 7 bases, J shed 5 bases, and the junction held 5 bases outside the gene matches.

The V gene is TRBV6-6, the J gene TRBJ1-5; no clear D. Germline V gene sequence: CDR1 MNHNY, CDR2 SVGAGI (reference sequence). The CDR3 runs to 13 residues. Trimming left V 2 bases short and J 6 bases short, with 8 bases between. The CDR3 spells CASSYDSGQPQHF. The DNA for the CDR3 is TGTGCCAGCAGTTACGATTCTGGTCAGCCCCAGCATTTT.

This rearrangement joins TRBV4-3 to TRBJ2-1; no firm D call. V dropped 5 bases and J dropped 8 bases, with 25 bases sitting between them. CDR3 length equals 17 residues. CDR1 is LGHNA, CDR2 YSLEER, per germline. The CDR3 DNA sequence: TGCGCCAGCAGCTCTCCAGGCGCCCAGTGGCCGTGGGATGAGCAGTTCTTC. It yields the protein CASSSPGAQWPWDEQFF.

The chain carries TRBV6-5 and TRBJ2-3; D unclear. Trimming stripped 8 bases from V and 2 bases from J, with 14 bases between. This CDR3 is 14 amino acids long. The germline V gene has CDR1 MNHEY and CDR2 SVGAGI. For the CDR3, the DNA is TGTGCCAGCTCAGGTGGGAAGGTCACAGATACGCAGTATTTT. It translates to CASSGGKVTDTQYF.

In DNA, the CDR3 is TGTGCCAGCAGTCGCCGGCAGAGGGGGGCTTTGAACACTGAAGCTTTCTTT. Its protein product is CASSRRQRGALNTEAFF. The V and J genes are TRBV27 and TRBJ1-1, with a tentative D call TRBD1 (6 bases). In germline, CDR1 is MNHEY, CDR2 SMNVEV (reference sequence). CDR3 length: 17 residues. Trimming took 5 bases from V and 0 from J, leaving 19 bases between them.

V is TRBV20-1 and J is TRBJ2-7; TRBD2 is a possible D gene (5 bases). The length of the CDR3 is 11 residues. V was cut by 0 bases and J by 7 bases, with 7 bases left in between. Germline CDR1 and CDR2: DFQATT and SNEGSKA (reference sequence). CDR3 in DNA: TGCAGTGCTAGAGATAAGCGGGAGCAGTACTTC. It encodes CSARDKREQYF.

J is TRBJ2-1 and V is TRBV4-3; 9 nucleotides agree with TRBD1. The V gene end was trimmed by 0 bases and the J gene end by 8 bases; junction bases not matched to a gene: 8. This CDR3 has 16 amino acids. Germline lookup yields CDR1 LGHNA and CDR2 YSLEER. In DNA, the CDR3 is TGCGCCAGCAGCCAAGAGGACAGGGGTATTCTCCATGAGCAGTTCTTC. Amino acid sequence: CASSQEDRGILHEQFF.

V gene TRBV4-3 combines with J gene TRBJ1-5; 12 bases are shared with TRBD1. The germline gives CDR1 LGHNA, CDR2 YSLEER. The ends lost 0 bases at V and 6 bases at J; junction bases unmatched: 9. CDR3 length: 18 amino acids. CDR3 protein: CASSQDGWGTGGFQPQHF. CDR3 nucleotide sequence: TGCGCCAGCAGCCAAGATGGCTGGGGGACAGGGGGCTTTCAGCCCCAGCATTTT.

The V and J genes are TRBV19 and TRBJ1-5; no definite D call. Deletions cut 6 bases from V and 0 bases from J, with 9 bases between. This CDR3 has 14 residues. Germline CDR1 LNHDA, CDR2 SQIVND (reference sequence). For the CDR3, the DNA is TGTGCCAGTAGATCGGCTAATAGCAATCAGCCCCAGCATTTT. Translated: CASRSANSNQPQHF.

The gene calls are TRBV11-2 and TRBJ2-7; 11 bases are a match to TRBD1. With 6 bases clipped from V and 6 bases from J, the junction kept 7 bases outside the gene matches. Germline values: CDR1 SGHAT, CDR2 FQNNGV. The CDR3 covers 14 residues. CDR3 coding DNA: TGTGCCAGCAGGCCCCACGGGACAGGGGGCGAGCAGTACTTC. Translation: CASRPHGTGGEQYF.

CDR3 sequence reads: CATSRGDSHTGELFF. In DNA form, the CDR3 reads TGTGCCACCAGCAGAGGAGACAGTCACACCGGGGAGCTGTTTTTT. The chain is built from TRBV15 and TRBJ2-2, with a weak D call TRBD1 (5 bases). The germline V and J ends were trimmed by 1 base and 3 bases, with 9 bases remaining between them. Germline V gene lookup returns CDR1 LNHNV and CDR2 YYDKDF (reference sequence). The CDR3 spans 15 residues.

The chain combines TRBV6-1 with TRBJ2-7; D tentatively fits TRBD1 or TRBD2 (6 bases each). CDR1 is MNHNS and CDR2 is SASEGT in the germline V gene. Trimming left V 8 bases short and J 2 bases short, with 16 bases between. The CDR3 is 14 amino acids. CDR3 nucleotide sequence: TGTGCCAGCTCACTTAGAGGGGGGACCTACGAGCAGTACTTC. Translating gives CASSLRGGTYEQYF.

The chain couples TRBV7-2 to TRBJ2-1, with TRBD1 identical over 8 bases. After removal of 5 bases from V and 3 bases from J, the junction contained 6 bases not matched to a gene. Germline CDR1 and CDR2: SGHTA and FQGNSA. There are 15 residues in the CDR3. CDR3 bases: TGTGCCAGCAGCCTCGACAGGGGAAACTACAATGAGCAGTTCTTC. It specifies CASSLDRGNYNEQFF.

V is TRBV6-6 and J is TRBJ2-3, with 9 bases matching TRBD2. J was trimmed by 2 bases and V by 6 bases; bases with no gene match: 9. Germline-derived CDR1 and CDR2 are MNHNY and SVGAGI (reference sequence). This CDR3 region has 16 residues. The CDR3 is CASSPPRGGVTDTQYF. The CDR3 DNA follows: TGTGCCAGCAGCCCACCGCGGGGGGGGGTCACAGATACGCAGTATTTT.

The CDR3 DNA sequence: TGCGCCAGCAGCTTCCGACTAGCGGGAGTTACCGAGCAGTACTTC. This translates into CASSFRLAGVTEQYF. The chain couples TRBV5-1 to TRBJ2-7; 12 bases map to TRBD2. Germline assignment: CDR1 SGHRS and CDR2 YFSETQ. With 2 bases clipped from V and 6 bases from J, the junction kept 6 bases outside the gene matches. This CDR3 is built from 15 residues.

The V gene is TRBV27, the J gene TRBJ1-1, with D possibly matching TRBD1 (6 bases). CDR3 length: 16 residues. The germline V gene encodes CDR1 MNHEY and CDR2 SMNVEV (reference sequence). V was shortened by 2 bases and J by 3 bases, with 16 bases between the two germline ends. The chain's CDR3 is CASSLLRIGGHTEAFF. The CDR3 region has the DNA TGTGCCAGCAGTTTACTAAGGATCGGGGGGCACACTGAAGCTTTCTTT.

The chain joins TRBV6-5 to TRBJ2-1; 9 bases agree with TRBD1. The V and J ends lost 4 bases and 7 bases, in that order; junction bases with no gene match: 8. This CDR3 region has 15 residues. The germline V gene has CDR1 MNHEY and CDR2 SVGAGI. The DNA of the CDR3 is TGTGCCAGCAGTTTATTGACAGGGGGAAGGAATGAGCAGTTCTTC. It is translated as CASSLLTGGRNEQFF.

This chain connects TRBV10-3 to TRBJ2-3; D unresolved. The V end was cut by 6 bases, the J end by 2 bases, with 12 bases between. The germline CDR1 and CDR2 sequences are ENHRY and SYGVKD. This CDR3 spans 14 amino acids. The CDR3 DNA sequence: TGTGCCATCAGGGGCCTTGGCAACACAGATACGCAGTATTTT. Residues: CAIRGLGNTDTQYF.

V is TRBV5-1 and J is TRBJ2-2, with TRBD2 matching 9 bases. This CDR3 spans 16 amino acids. Germline lookup yields CDR1 SGHRS and CDR2 YFSETQ. The J segment lost 2 bases and the V segment lost 2 bases, leaving 4 bases of the junction unmatched. This CDR3 is CASSFSGSTNTGELFF. DNA of the CDR3: TGCGCCAGCAGCTTTAGCGGGAGTACTAACACCGGGGAGCTGTTTTTT. The full variable domain, with the rest looked up from reference TRBV5-1 and TRBJ2-2, is KAGVTQTPRYLIKTRGQQVTLSCSPISGHRSVSWYQQTPGQGLQFLFEYFSETQRNKGNFPGRFSGRQFSNSRSEMNVSTLELGDSALYLCASSFSGSTNTGELFFGEGSRLTVL.

The chain has TRBV5-4 and TRBJ2-7; 7 bases are a match to TRBD2. V trimming: 4 bases; J trimming: 2 bases; junction bases outside the gene matches: 9. The CDR3 sequence is 15 residues long. CDR1 is SGHNT, CDR2 YYREEE, per germline (reference sequence). CDR3 sequence reads: CASSTGLVGPYEQYF. DNA for the CDR3: TGTGCCAGCAGCACCGGACTAGTAGGGCCCTACGAGCAGTACTTC.

This chain links TRBV5-1 with TRBJ2-2, with D tentatively TRBD1 (6 bases). Germline V CDR1 and CDR2: SGHRS, YFSETQ. The CDR3 has 14 amino acids. The V gene lost 0 bases and the J gene lost 6 bases, with 9 bases spanning the gap. CDR3 protein: CASSLGQGPGELFF. The CDR3 DNA reads as TGCGCCAGCAGCTTGGGTCAGGGGCCCGGGGAGCTGTTTTTT.

Remarks on this clone: An end of the junction does not agree with germline; a read error may underlie this. The chain couples TRBV6-5 to TRBJ1-2; the D is unclear. Germline V gene data show CDR1 as MNHEY and CDR2 as SVGAGI. The CDR3 runs to 13 residues. CDR3 amino acids: CAISYDGMYGYTF. The CDR3 region has the DNA TGTGCCATCAGTTATGACGGAATGTATGGCTACACCTTC.